The 18 T cell receptor beta chains given below trace back to one sample, sequenced in a study of CD8+ T cells in alopecia areata. The treatment: oral pan-JAK inhibitor, 5-10 mg twice daily. RNA extraction was followed by reverse transcription into cDNA, which acted as the sequencing template. Repertoires were generated with immunoSEQ multiplex PCR, while TCRdb's copy carries only in-frame clones and drops some. The profile shows 110,000 to 150,000 clones, nearly 55% of them singletons. The source material was CD8+ T cells sorted from blood, sampled at week 4, from a patient treated with tofacitinib. The receptors here all came from a human donor with alopecia areata.

The V gene is TRBV9, the J gene TRBJ2-1; 9 nucleotides match TRBD1. The CDR3 contains 16 residues. CDR1 and CDR2 (germline): SGDLS, YYNGEE. J gave up 4 bases and V 3 bases, and 8 bases lay outside the gene matches. The DNA for the CDR3 is TGTGCCAGCAGCGGGGAGACGGGACAGGGATACAATGAGCAGTTCTTC. Translation gives CASSGETGQGYNEQFF.

CDR3 amino acids: CASSSTGAYSPLHF. The CDR3 DNA is TGTGCCAGCAGTTCGACAGGGGCTTATTCACCCCTCCACTTT. V usage is TRBV27 and J usage is TRBJ1-6; 8 bases agree with TRBD1. The length of the CDR3 is 14 residues. Germline lookup yields CDR1 MNHEY and CDR2 SMNVEV (reference sequence). The V gene end was trimmed by 4 bases and the J gene end by 8 bases; junction bases not matched to a gene: 4.

This clone came up a few times. An end of the junction does not agree with germline; a read error may underlie this. The chain's CDR3 is CASSQGRLAGGDTQYF. DNA for the CDR3: TGCGCCAGCAGCCAAGGTAGACTAGCGGGGGGAGATACGCAGTATTTT. J is TRBJ2-3 and V is TRBV7-8; 13 positions agree with TRBD2. CDR1 SGHVS and CDR2 FQNEAQ come from the germline V gene. The CDR3 is 16 amino acids.

This clone showed up just a few times. The chain joins TRBV29-1 to TRBJ2-5; TRBD1 might be the D (6 bases). The CDR3 runs to 13 residues. Germline V CDR1 and CDR2: SQVTM, ANQGSEA. V was clipped by 7 bases and J by 3 bases, with 15 bases between them. CDR3 nucleotides: TGCAGCGCCGAAGGACAGTCCAAAGAGACCCAGTACTTC. Encoded protein: CSAEGQSKETQYF.

The count of this clone is one. CDR3 sequence reads: CASSVASTGIHEQYF. CDR3 coding DNA: TGTGCCAGCAGTGTCGCCTCGACAGGGATCCACGAGCAGTACTTC. The chain uses TRBV27 and TRBJ2-7; 7 bases line up with TRBD1. The CDR3 has 15 residues. The junction had 12 bases not matched to a gene; V was cut back by 5 bases and J by 5 bases. Germline CDR1 is MNHEY and CDR2 is SMNVEV (reference sequence).

This clone was observed a few times. V is TRBV25-1 and J is TRBJ2-7, with 9 positions matching TRBD1. This CDR3 is built from 14 residues. V trimming: 2 bases; J trimming: 5 bases; junction bases outside the gene matches: 4. Germline V lookup: CDR1 MGHDK, CDR2 SYGVNS. CDR3 coding DNA: TGTGCCAGCAGTGAAACAGGGGGCGAAGACGAGCAGTACTTC. Its translation is CASSETGGEDEQYF.

J is TRBJ2-3 and V is TRBV7-8; D is unclear. V lost 1 base, J lost 0 bases, and 8 bases lay in between. The V gene's germline CDR1 is SGHVS and CDR2 FQNEAQ. There are 15 residues in the CDR3. As DNA, the CDR3 is TGTGCCAGCAGCTTAGTATACGGGAGCACAGATACGCAGTATTTT. Protein: CASSLVYGSTDTQYF. The whole variable domain, filled in from reference TRBV7-8 and TRBJ2-3, reads GAGVSQSPRYKVAKRGQDVALRCDPISGHVSLFWYQQALGQGPEFLTYFQNEAQLDKSGLPSDRFFAERPEGSVSTLKIQRTQQEDSAVYLCASSLVYGSTDTQYFGPGTRLTVL.

The V gene is TRBV5-1, the J gene TRBJ2-7, with a possible D match to TRBD2 (5 bases). Germline V gene lookup returns CDR1 SGHRS and CDR2 YFSETQ. The CDR3 contains 15 residues. Trimming pared 5 bases from V and 0 bases from J, leaving 15 bases between. The CDR3 region is CASRVRAPSSYEQYF. In DNA form, the CDR3 reads TGCGCCAGCAGGGTGAGGGCGCCGAGCTCCTACGAGCAGTACTTC.

The chain recombines TRBV2 with TRBJ1-6, with D perhaps TRBD1 (6 bases). V was clipped by 4 bases and J by 11 bases, with 15 bases between them. The CDR3 runs 14 residues. CDR1 is SNHLY, CDR2 FYNNEI, per germline. The CDR3 spells CASSAVDSSPPLHF. The DNA of the CDR3 is TGTGCCAGCAGTGCCGTGGACAGTTCTCCACCCCTCCACTTT.

The chain has TRBV2 and TRBJ2-1; D is undetermined. Trimming took off 4 bases at V and 6 bases at J, with 7 bases between the two ends. CDR1 is SNHLY and CDR2 is FYNNEI in the germline V gene. This CDR3 comprises 12 residues. CDR3 sequence: CASSVHSNEQFF. The CDR3 DNA is TGTGCCAGCAGTGTACACAGCAATGAGCAGTTCTTC.

V gene TRBV7-2 combines with J gene TRBJ2-1; the D is unclear. The length of the CDR3 is 12 residues. In germline, CDR1 is SGHTA, CDR2 FQGNSA. The V and J ends lost 5 bases and 8 bases respectively, with 10 bases between them. CDR3 protein: CASSLPKDEQFF. In DNA, the CDR3 is TGTGCCAGCAGCCTACCAAAGGATGAGCAGTTCTTC.

The chain has TRBV30 and TRBJ2-5; the D gene could be TRBD1 or TRBD2 (5 bases each). Germline V gives CDR1 GTSNPN, CDR2 SVGIG (reference sequence). CDR3 size: 12 residues. V shed 5 bases and J shed 4 bases, with 11 bases lying between them. The DNA of the CDR3 is TGTGCCTGGTGGGGGACGACAGAGACCCAGTACTTC. This sequence encodes CAWWGTTETQYF.

The chain is built from TRBV6-1 and TRBJ2-1; D might be TRBD1 (6 bases). Germline CDR1 MNHNS, CDR2 SASEGT. This CDR3 spans 12 amino acids. V lost 5 bases, J lost 10 bases, and 12 bases lay in between. CDR3 loop: CASSNTGTEQFF. The CDR3 DNA reads TGTGCCAGCAGTAACACCGGGACAGAGCAGTTCTTC.

This chain connects TRBV5-1 to TRBJ2-4; D gene unclear. The CDR3 is 14 residues long. CDR1 is SGHRS and CDR2 is YFSETQ in the germline V gene. Trimming pared 3 bases from V and 1 base from J, leaving 8 bases between. This chain's CDR3 is CASSSGFAKNIQYF. The CDR3, as DNA: TGCGCCAGCAGCTCCGGTTTCGCCAAAAACATTCAGTACTTC.

The table lists this clone with a few counts. J is TRBJ2-4 and V is TRBV5-1; either TRBD1 or TRBD2 may supply D (5 bases each). The CDR3 loop spans 14 amino acids. Looked up from germline, CDR1 is SGHRS and CDR2 is YFSETQ. The CDR3 here is CDPGDQIAKNIQYF. The DNA of the CDR3 is TGCGACCCCGGGGACCAGATAGCCAAAAACATTCAGTACTTC.

The rearrangement uses TRBV29-1 and TRBJ2-7, with D possibly TRBD2 on 5 matching bases. The ends were cut back, 5 bases at V and 6 bases at J, with 20 bases in the middle. The germline CDR1 and CDR2 sequences are SQVTM and ANQGSEA. The CDR3 contains 14 residues. CDR3 in DNA: TGCAGCGTTCCCGGGGATACTCCGGTTTCCGAGCAGTACTTC. As protein: CSVPGDTPVSEQYF.

The chain combines TRBV29-1 with TRBJ1-2; D is unresolved. In germline, CDR1 is SQVTM, CDR2 ANQGSEA. The CDR3 sequence is 11 residues long. Trimming took 5 bases from V and 6 from J, leaving 10 bases between them. The CDR3 reads CSVRGGNGYTF. In DNA form, the CDR3 reads TGCAGCGTTCGGGGTGGAAATGGCTACACCTTC. The full variable domain, in which reference TRBV29-1 and TRBJ1-2 provide the parts outside the CDR3, is SAVISQKPSRDICQRGTSLTIQCQVDSQVTMMFWYRQQPGQSLTLIATANQGSEATYESGFVIDKFPISRPNLTFSTLTVSNMSPEDSSIYLCSVRGGNGYTFGSGTRLTVV.

This clone has more than one count but fewer than ten. The chain joins TRBV6-1 to TRBJ1-6; D gene ambiguous. The CDR3 spans 13 residues. Germline assignment: CDR1 MNHNS and CDR2 SASEGT. Between the trimmed V and J ends, which lost 6 bases and 10 bases, there was a span of 13 bases. The CDR3, as DNA: TGTGCCAGCAGGGCGGAGGGTCTCTCACCCCTCCACTTT. It translates to CASRAEGLSPLHF.